This T cell receptor (beta chain) originates from a study of Ad26.COV2.S vaccination and SARS-CoV-2 variants. TCRdb's table, derived via immunoSEQ multiplex PCR, lists solely in-frame clones and lacks some. Of 440,000 or so clones listed, roughly 90% are singletons. V gave up 2 bases and J gave up 4 bases, with 12 bases separating them. The germline CDR1 and CDR2 sequences are LGHDT and YNNKEL (reference sequence). The CDR3 covers 15 residues. Described treatment: 19 received Ad26.COV2.S at low or high dose, single or two shots; five or six received placebo; per-sample allocation not given. Sampling took place 63 days after the first vaccine or placebo injection.

The source is a person between 18 and 65 years old who received the Ad26.COV2.S COVID-19 vaccine or a placebo. This material consisted of peripheral blood, taken in a trial of Ad26.COV2.S vaccine versus placebo. The rearrangement joins TRBV3-1 (or the pseudogene TRBV3-2) to TRBJ1-3; D unresolved. As DNA, the CDR3 is TGTGCCAGCAGCCAAAGCTTAGTATCCGGAAACACCATATATTTT. It is translated as CASSQSLVSGNTIYF.